What follows are 3 T cell receptor beta chains derived from one specimen sequenced in a study of blood T cell repertoires in COVID-19. Assay: immunoSEQ multiplex PCR; the TCRdb copy retains only in-frame clones and omits some. The table has some 100,000 clones, approximately 87% seen once. The sequencing input was peripheral blood. These receptors were obtained from a woman aged 45-59 years with acute or convalescent COVID-19.

The chain recombines TRBV6-5 with TRBJ1-1; D might be TRBD1 (6 bases). Trimming stripped 8 bases from V and 0 bases from J, with 13 bases between. CDR3 size: 14 residues. The germline CDR1 and CDR2 sequences are MNHEY and SVGAGI. CDR3 bases: TGTGCCAGCGGACAGACGTTTCTGAACACTGAAGCTTTCTTT. Amino acids: CASGQTFLNTEAFF.

CDR3 nucleotide sequence: TGTGCCAGTAGTATTGGTTGGAGGACAGGGGGCACAGATACGCAGTATTTT. Translated, it gives CASSIGWRTGGTDTQYF. The chain uses TRBV19 and TRBJ2-3; 9 bases line up with TRBD1. With V trimmed by 3 bases and J by 1 base, 8 bases remained unmatched. CDR1 LNHDA and CDR2 SQIVND come from the germline V gene (reference sequence). This CDR3 is built from 17 residues.

The gene calls are TRBV10-1 and TRBJ2-3, with TRBD2 matching 9 bases. With V trimmed by 3 bases and J by 1 base, 2 bases remained unmatched. CDR3 length: 15 amino acids. Germline lookup yields CDR1 WNHNN and CDR2 SYGVQD (reference sequence). For the CDR3, the DNA is TGCGCCAGCAGTGAACCTAGCGGGGGCACAGATACGCAGTATTTT. Amino acids: CASSEPSGGTDTQYF.